The 19 T cell receptor beta chains below all came from one sample that was sequenced in a study of identical twins. TCRdb redid the calling of the 5' RACE reads with MiXCR, one entry per CDR3 protein. The table has more than 350,000 distinct CDR3 sequences, around 9.7% seen once. The specimen sequenced was naive T cells sorted from blood. Receptor source: a woman aged 50 to 65 in good health.

The chain employs TRBV7-9 and TRBJ2-2; D gene ambiguous. V shed 7 bases and J shed 6 bases, with 12 bases lying between them. Germline CDR1 and CDR2: SEHNR and FQNEAQ (reference sequence). The CDR3 extends over 13 amino acids. CDR3 residues: CASTPGGSGELFF. The CDR3 bases are TGTGCCAGCACACCAGGTGGTTCCGGGGAGCTGTTTTTT.

This clonotype was detected only a few times. The chain has TRBV5-1 and TRBJ2-2; D is possibly TRBD2 (6 bases). There are 16 residues in the CDR3. The germline V gene has CDR1 SGHRS and CDR2 YFSETQ. Trimming removed 4 bases from V and 9 bases from J, with 22 bases in between. CDR3 DNA: TGCGCCAGCAGCGCCCGATCGGGAGCCTCTCCCAGGGAGCTGTTTTTT. Encoded protein: CASSARSGASPRELFF.

Ten or more counts support this clonotype. The genes are TRBV3-1 and TRBJ2-5; D perhaps matches TRBD1 (6 bases). This CDR3 has 21 residues. The germline V gene has CDR1 LGHDT and CDR2 YNNKEL (reference sequence). The V end lost 1 base, the J end lost 2 bases, and 29 bases lay between the germline ends. CDR3 loop: CASSQVSFLRDTGHRQETQYF. As DNA, the CDR3 is TGTGCCAGCAGCCAAGTGTCGTTTCTCCGAGACACAGGGCATCGGCAAGAGACCCAGTACTTC.

The rearrangement joins TRBV12-3 or TRBV12-4 to TRBJ2-1; D is possibly TRBD1 or TRBD2 (5 bases each). The CDR3 loop spans 16 amino acids. With 7 bases removed from V and 0 bases from J, the gap between germline ends came to 16 bases. The CDR3 DNA reads as TGTGCCAGCACCAGGTCAGGGAGAAGCTCCTACAATGAGCAGTTCTTC. Its translation: CASTRSGRSSYNEQFF.

The chain's CDR3 is CASSSGQGHSPLHF. The CDR3 coding sequence is TGTGCCAGCAGTTCCGGACAGGGACATTCACCCCTCCACTTT. This chain links TRBV6-5 with TRBJ1-6; TRBD1 matches 8 bases. This CDR3 has 14 residues. CDR1 is MNHEY, CDR2 SVGAGI, per germline. The V gene end was trimmed by 4 bases and the J gene end by 8 bases; junction bases not matched to a gene: 4.

This clonotype was observed at least ten times. This sequence joins TRBV29-1 and TRBJ2-3; D remains unclear. V lost 4 bases and J lost 6, with 8 bases in between. CDR1 SQVTM and CDR2 ANQGSEA come from the germline V gene. This CDR3 region has 11 residues. The CDR3 loop is CSVGTPDTQYF. The CDR3 DNA sequence: TGCAGCGTTGGGACCCCCGATACGCAGTATTTT.

This chain connects TRBV6-5 to TRBJ2-1; 9 bases match TRBD2. The V segment lost 4 bases and the J segment 10 bases; nucleotides outside the gene matches: 8. The CDR3 is 14 residues long. CDR1 MNHEY and CDR2 SVGAGI come from the germline V gene. CDR3 sequence reads: CASSSSTSGSEQFF. CDR3 sequence (DNA): TGTGCCAGCAGTTCGTCGACTAGCGGATCCGAGCAGTTCTTC.

The rearrangement links TRBV4-1 to TRBJ2-2; no clear D. The CDR3 totals 15 residues. Germline V gene sequence: CDR1 MGHRA, CDR2 YSYEKL. V shed 1 base and J shed 5 bases, with 11 bases lying between them. The CDR3 loop reads CASSQGRLVTGELFF. In DNA form, the CDR3 reads TGCGCCAGCAGCCAAGGCAGGCTCGTTACCGGGGAGCTGTTTTTT.

This clonotype was seen a handful of times. The V gene is TRBV5-6, the J gene TRBJ2-1; 7 bases line up with TRBD2. Unmatched junction bases numbered 3, after V lost 4 bases and J lost 8 bases. This CDR3 is built from 12 residues. The germline gives CDR1 SGHDT, CDR2 YYEEEE. CDR3 protein: CASSKAGYEQFF. Written as DNA, the CDR3 is TGTGCCAGCAGCAAAGCGGGATATGAGCAGTTCTTC.

This clonotype was seen at least ten times. V usage is TRBV7-9 and J usage is TRBJ2-5; TRBD2 is a possible D gene (5 bases). This CDR3 region has 14 residues. Germline lookup yields CDR1 SEHNR and CDR2 FQNEAQ (reference sequence). Deletions cut 6 bases from V and 0 bases from J, with 11 bases between. The DNA of the CDR3 is TGTGCCAGCAGACACGGGGAAAACCAAGAGACCCAGTACTTC. Translated, it gives CASRHGENQETQYF. The whole variable domain, remainder taken from reference TRBV7-9 and TRBJ2-5, is DTGVSQNPRHKITKRGQNVTFRCDPISEHNRLYWYRQTLGQGPEFLTYFQNEAQLEKSRLLSDRFSAERPKGSFSTLEIQRTEQGDSAMYLCASRHGENQETQYFGPGTRLLVL.

With respect to this clonotype: A read error may explain this, as a much larger clone is one base away. V gene TRBV20-1 combines with J gene TRBJ2-1; D may be TRBD1 (6 bases). Germline V gene lookup returns CDR1 DFQATT and CDR2 SNEGSKA (reference sequence). This CDR3 has 17 residues. The CDR3 coding sequence is TGCAGTGATAGAACTCGTACAGGGTCAAGCTCCTACAATGAGCAGTTCTTC. Protein sequence: CSDRTRTGSSSYNEQFF.

The sample holds a few counts of this clonotype. The chain recombines TRBV5-4 with TRBJ2-1; the D is unclear. Trimming removed 4 bases from V and 9 bases from J, with 11 bases in between. The CDR3 contains 12 residues. Germline CDR1 and CDR2: SGHNT and YYREEE (reference sequence). The CDR3 region is CASSGRSSEQFF. The CDR3 DNA sequence: TGTGCCAGCAGCGGACGGTCTAGTGAGCAGTTCTTC.

In this sample, this clonotype turned up many times. The V and J genes are TRBV12-3 or TRBV12-4 and TRBJ2-1; 11 bases fit TRBD2. Losses at the gene ends were 6 bases for V and 8 bases for J; bases not matched to a gene: 6. CDR3 length: 14 amino acids. The CDR3 DNA reads as TGTGCCAGCAGCCTAGCGGGAGGCTGGGATGAGCAGTTCTTC. It is translated as CASSLAGGWDEQFF.

This clonotype was observed at least ten times. The rearrangement joins TRBV13 to TRBJ1-2; perhaps TRBD1 as D (5 bases). There are 15 residues in the CDR3. The germline gives CDR1 PRHDT, CDR2 FYEKMQ (reference sequence). Trimming stripped 5 bases from V and 0 bases from J, with 13 bases between. Here the CDR3 reads CASSGLRGTNYGYTF. The CDR3 DNA reads TGTGCCAGCAGCGGACTTAGGGGCACTAACTATGGCTACACCTTC.

This clonotype came up many times. The chain recombines TRBV12-3 or TRBV12-4 with TRBJ1-2; D is ambiguous. The CDR3 is made up of 13 amino acids. Trimming shortened V by 3 bases and J by 2 bases, and 7 bases separated the two germline ends. CDR3 in DNA: TGTGCCAGCAGTTTCTCGGAGAACTATGGCTACACCTTC. Its protein is CASSFSENYGYTF.

This chain uses TRBV20-1 with TRBJ2-7; TRBD1 agrees at 9 bases. The CDR3 consists of 15 residues. Looked up from germline, CDR1 is DFQATT and CDR2 is SNEGSKA (reference sequence). V dropped 1 base and J dropped 2; count of bases not matched to a gene: 6. The CDR3 loop is CSARVGTGPPYEQYF. CDR3 nucleotides: TGCAGTGCTAGAGTCGGGACAGGGCCCCCCTACGAGCAGTACTTC.

This clonotype was seen at least ten times. The rearrangement uses TRBV12-5 and TRBJ2-2, with 7 nucleotides matching TRBD1. The germline V gene encodes CDR1 LGHNT and CDR2 FRNRAP. V lost 0 bases to trimming and J lost 9 bases; unmatched junction nucleotides: 7. CDR3 length equals 15 residues. The CDR3 DNA sequence: TGTGCTAGTGGTTTGGTACAAGGGACAGCCCGGGAGCTGTTTTTT. Translating it yields CASGLVQGTARELFF.

This clonotype was seen ten or more times. The V gene is TRBV7-9, the J gene TRBJ2-1; 9 bases agree with TRBD2. The CDR3 sequence is 15 residues long. Unmatched junction bases numbered 3, after V lost 4 bases and J lost 2 bases. Germline values: CDR1 SEHNR, CDR2 FQNEAQ (reference sequence). CDR3 sequence reads: CASSSLAGPYNEQFF. The DNA of the CDR3 is TGTGCCAGCAGCTCGCTAGCGGGACCCTACAATGAGCAGTTCTTC.

The table lists this clonotype with a few counts. V and J are TRBV7-9 and TRBJ1-2; D ambiguous. CDR1 and CDR2 (germline): SEHNR, FQNEAQ (reference sequence). This CDR3 is built from 15 residues. The V gene lost 4 bases and the J gene lost 4 bases, with 16 bases spanning the gap. The CDR3 coding sequence is TGTGCCAGCAGCTCCACTTTAACGACTACCTATGGCTACACCTTC. This translates into CASSSTLTTTYGYTF. The full variable domain, rest sourced from reference TRBV7-9 and TRBJ1-2, is DTGVSQNPRHKITKRGQNVTFRCDPISEHNRLYWYRQTLGQGPEFLTYFQNEAQLEKSRLLSDRFSAERPKGSFSTLEIQRTEQGDSAMYLCASSSTLTTTYGYTFGSGTRLTVV.